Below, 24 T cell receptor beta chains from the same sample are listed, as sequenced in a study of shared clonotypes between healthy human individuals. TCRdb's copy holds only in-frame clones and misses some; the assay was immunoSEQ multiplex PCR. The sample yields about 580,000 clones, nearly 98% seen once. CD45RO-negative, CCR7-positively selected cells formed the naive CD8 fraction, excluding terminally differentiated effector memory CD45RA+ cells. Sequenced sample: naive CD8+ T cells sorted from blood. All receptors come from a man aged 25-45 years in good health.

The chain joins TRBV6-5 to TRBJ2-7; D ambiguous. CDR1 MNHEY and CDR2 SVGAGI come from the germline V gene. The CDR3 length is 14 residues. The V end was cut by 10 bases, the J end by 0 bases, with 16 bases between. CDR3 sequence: CATRQSAGSYEQYF. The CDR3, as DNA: TGTGCCACCCGCCAATCAGCAGGCTCCTACGAGCAGTACTTC.

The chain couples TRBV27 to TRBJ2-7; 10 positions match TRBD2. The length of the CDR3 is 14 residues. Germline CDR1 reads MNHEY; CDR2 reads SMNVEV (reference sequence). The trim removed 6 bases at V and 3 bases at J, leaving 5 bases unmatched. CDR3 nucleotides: TGTGCCAGCAGATTAGCGGGGGGATTCTACGAGCAGTACTTC. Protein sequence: CASRLAGGFYEQYF.

The CDR3: CASSGGGGDTQYF. In nucleotides, the CDR3 is TGTGCCAGCAGCGGCGGCGGTGGAGATACGCAGTATTTT. The J gene is TRBJ2-3, the V gene TRBV7-9; unclear D gene. Deletions cut 5 bases from V and 5 bases from J, with 11 bases between. Germline V CDR1 and CDR2: SEHNR, FQNEAQ (reference sequence). This CDR3 is built from 13 residues.

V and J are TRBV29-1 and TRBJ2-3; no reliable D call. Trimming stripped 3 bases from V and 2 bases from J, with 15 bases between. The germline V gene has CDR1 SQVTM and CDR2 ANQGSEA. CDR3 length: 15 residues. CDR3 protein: CSVDLGLPITDTQYF. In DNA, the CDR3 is TGCAGCGTTGACCTGGGTCTCCCGATCACAGATACGCAGTATTTT.

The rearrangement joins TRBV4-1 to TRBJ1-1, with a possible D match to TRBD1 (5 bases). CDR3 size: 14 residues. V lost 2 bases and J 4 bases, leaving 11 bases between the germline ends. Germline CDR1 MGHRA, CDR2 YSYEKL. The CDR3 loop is CASSQSQGITEAFF. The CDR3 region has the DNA TGCGCCAGCAGCCAATCCCAGGGTATCACTGAAGCTTTCTTT.

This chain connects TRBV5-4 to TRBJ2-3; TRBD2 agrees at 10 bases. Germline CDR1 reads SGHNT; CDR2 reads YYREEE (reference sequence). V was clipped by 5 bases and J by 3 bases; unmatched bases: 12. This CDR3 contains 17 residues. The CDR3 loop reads CASRPHPGTSDTDTQYF. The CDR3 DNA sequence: TGTGCCAGCAGGCCCCATCCCGGGACTAGCGATACAGATACGCAGTATTTT.

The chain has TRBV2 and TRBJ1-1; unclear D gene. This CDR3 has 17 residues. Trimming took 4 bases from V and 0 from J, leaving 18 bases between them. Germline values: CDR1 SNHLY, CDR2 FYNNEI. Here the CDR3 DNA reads TGTGCCAGCAGTGTAGTGGTGGAGAGCGGGATGAACACTGAAGCTTTCTTT. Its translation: CASSVVVESGMNTEAFF. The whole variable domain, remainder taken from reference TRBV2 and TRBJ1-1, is EPEVTQTPSHQVTQMGQEVILRCVPISNHLYFYWYRQILGQKVEFLVSFYNNEISEKSEIFDDQFSVERPDGSNFTLKIRSTKLEDSAMYFCASSVVVESGMNTEAFFGQGTRLTVV.

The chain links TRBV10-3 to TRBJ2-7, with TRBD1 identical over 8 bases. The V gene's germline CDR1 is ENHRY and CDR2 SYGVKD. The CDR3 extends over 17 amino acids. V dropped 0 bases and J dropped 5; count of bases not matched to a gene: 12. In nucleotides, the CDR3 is TGTGCCATCAGTGAGTCTGTGGGGACAGGTAGTAATGACGAGCAGTACTTC. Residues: CAISESVGTGSNDEQYF.

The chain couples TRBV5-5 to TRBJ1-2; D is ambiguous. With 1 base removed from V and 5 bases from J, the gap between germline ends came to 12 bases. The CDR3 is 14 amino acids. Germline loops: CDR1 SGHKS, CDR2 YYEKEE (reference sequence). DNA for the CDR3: TGTGCCAGCAGCTTGACCTCCGGAGGTTATGGCTACACCTTC. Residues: CASSLTSGGYGYTF.

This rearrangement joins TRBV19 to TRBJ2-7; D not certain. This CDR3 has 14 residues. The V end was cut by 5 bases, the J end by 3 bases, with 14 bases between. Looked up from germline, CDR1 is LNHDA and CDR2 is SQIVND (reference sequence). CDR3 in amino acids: CASSPEGSDYEQYF. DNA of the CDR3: TGTGCCAGTAGTCCCGAAGGCAGCGACTACGAGCAGTACTTC.

CDR3 residues: CSVAIQNQPQHF. CDR3 coding DNA: TGCAGCGTCGCAATACAGAATCAGCCCCAGCATTTT. V gene TRBV29-1 combines with J gene TRBJ1-5; D is unresolved. Trimming took 6 bases from V and 4 from J, leaving 10 bases between them. CDR1 SQVTM and CDR2 ANQGSEA come from the germline V gene. This CDR3 spans 12 amino acids.

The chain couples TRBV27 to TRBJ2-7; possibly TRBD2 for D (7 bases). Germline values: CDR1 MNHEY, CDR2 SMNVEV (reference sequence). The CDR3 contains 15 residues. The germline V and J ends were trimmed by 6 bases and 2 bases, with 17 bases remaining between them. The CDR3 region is CASSLGGGPTYEQYF. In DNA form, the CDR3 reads TGTGCCAGCAGCCTAGGGGGGGGTCCTACCTACGAGCAGTACTTC.

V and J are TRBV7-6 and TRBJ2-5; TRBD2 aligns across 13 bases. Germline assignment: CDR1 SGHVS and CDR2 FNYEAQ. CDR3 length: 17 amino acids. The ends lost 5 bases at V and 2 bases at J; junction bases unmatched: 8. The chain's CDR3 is CASSPGLAGEGQETQYF. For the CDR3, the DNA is TGTGCCAGCAGCCCCGGACTAGCGGGAGAGGGACAAGAGACCCAGTACTTC.

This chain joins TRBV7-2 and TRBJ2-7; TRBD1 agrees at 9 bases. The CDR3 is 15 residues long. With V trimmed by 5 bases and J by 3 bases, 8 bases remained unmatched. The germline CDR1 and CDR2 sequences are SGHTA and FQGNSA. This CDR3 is CASSPPGQGLYEQYF. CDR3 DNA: TGTGCCAGCAGCCCACCGGGACAGGGCCTCTACGAGCAGTACTTC.

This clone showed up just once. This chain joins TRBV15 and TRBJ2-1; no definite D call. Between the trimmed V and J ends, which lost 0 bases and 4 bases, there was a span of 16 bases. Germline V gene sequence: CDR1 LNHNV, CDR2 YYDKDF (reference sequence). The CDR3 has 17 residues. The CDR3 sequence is CATSRDPRRWSYNEQFF. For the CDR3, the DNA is TGTGCCACCAGCAGAGATCCACGCAGATGGTCTTACAATGAGCAGTTCTTC.

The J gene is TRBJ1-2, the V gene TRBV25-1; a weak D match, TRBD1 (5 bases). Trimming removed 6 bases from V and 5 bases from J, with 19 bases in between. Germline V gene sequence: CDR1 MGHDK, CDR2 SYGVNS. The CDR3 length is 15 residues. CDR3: CASSYPRVTVYGYTF. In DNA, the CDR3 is TGTGCCAGCAGCTACCCCAGGGTAACGGTTTATGGCTACACCTTC.

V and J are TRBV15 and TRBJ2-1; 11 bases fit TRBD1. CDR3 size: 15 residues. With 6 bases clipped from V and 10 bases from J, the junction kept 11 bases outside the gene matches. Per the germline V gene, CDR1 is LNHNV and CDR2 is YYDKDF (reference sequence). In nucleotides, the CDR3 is TGTGCCACCAGTTCCGGACAGGGGGCTTGGAAGGAGCAGTTCTTC. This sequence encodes CATSSGQGAWKEQFF.

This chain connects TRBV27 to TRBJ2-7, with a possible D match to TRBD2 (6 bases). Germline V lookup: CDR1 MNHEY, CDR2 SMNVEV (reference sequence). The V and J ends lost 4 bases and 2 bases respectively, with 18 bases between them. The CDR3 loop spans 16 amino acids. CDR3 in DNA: TGTGCCAGCAGTTCCCACCCGGGGGTCGGGGCCTACGAGCAGTACTTC. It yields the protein CASSSHPGVGAYEQYF.

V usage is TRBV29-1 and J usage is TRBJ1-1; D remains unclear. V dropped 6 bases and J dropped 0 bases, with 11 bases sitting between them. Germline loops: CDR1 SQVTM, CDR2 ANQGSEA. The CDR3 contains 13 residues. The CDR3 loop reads CSVLDLLNTEAFF. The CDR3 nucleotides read TGCAGCGTCTTGGATTTACTGAACACTGAAGCTTTCTTT.

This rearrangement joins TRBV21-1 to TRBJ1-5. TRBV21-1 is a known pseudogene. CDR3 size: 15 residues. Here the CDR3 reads CASSKGSSNNQPQHF. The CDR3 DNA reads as TGTGCCAGCAGCAAAGGTTCGTCGAACAATCAGCCCCAGCATTTT.

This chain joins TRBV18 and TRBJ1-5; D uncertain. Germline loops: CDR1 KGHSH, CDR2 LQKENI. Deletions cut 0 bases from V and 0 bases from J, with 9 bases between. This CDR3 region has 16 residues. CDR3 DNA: TGTGCCAGCTCACCACCGTCCAGCCTTAGCAATCAGCCCCAGCATTTT. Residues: CASSPPSSLSNQPQHF. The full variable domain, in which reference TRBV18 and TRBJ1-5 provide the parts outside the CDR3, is NAGVMQNPRHLVRRRGQEARLRCSPMKGHSHVYWYRQLPEEGLKFMVYLQKENIIDESGMPKERFSAEFPKEGPSILRIQQVVRGDSAAYFCASSPPSSLSNQPQHFGDGTRLSIL.

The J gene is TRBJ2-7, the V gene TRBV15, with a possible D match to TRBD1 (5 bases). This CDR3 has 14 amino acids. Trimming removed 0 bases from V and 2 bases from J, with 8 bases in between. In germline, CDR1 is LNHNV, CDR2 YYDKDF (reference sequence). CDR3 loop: CATSREHRTYEQYF. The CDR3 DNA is TGTGCCACCAGCAGAGAGCACAGGACCTACGAGCAGTACTTC.

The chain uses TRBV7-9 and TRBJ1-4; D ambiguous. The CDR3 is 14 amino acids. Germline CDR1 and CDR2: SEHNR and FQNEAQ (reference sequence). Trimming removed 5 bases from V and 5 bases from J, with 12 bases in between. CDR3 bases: TGTGCCAGCAGCGGGCGGAGGATGAATGAAAAACTGTTTTTT. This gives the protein CASSGRRMNEKLFF.

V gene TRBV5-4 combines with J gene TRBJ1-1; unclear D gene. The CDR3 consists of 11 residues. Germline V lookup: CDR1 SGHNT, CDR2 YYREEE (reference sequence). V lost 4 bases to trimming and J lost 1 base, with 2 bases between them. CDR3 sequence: CASSGNTEAFF. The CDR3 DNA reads TGTGCCAGCAGCGGGAACACTGAAGCTTTCTTT.